The 4 T cell receptor beta chains listed next were all sequenced from one sample in a study of OX40 agonist ivuxolimab in advanced cancers. TCRdb keeps only in-frame clones here, not all; method: immunoSEQ multiplex PCR. The repertoire includes approximately 80,000 clones, about nine tenths of them detected once, and 0.24% sits in the top ten. Sample: CD4+ or CD8+ T cells sorted from blood, taken in a trial of the OX40 agonist ivuxolimab. These receptors all stem from an adult with an advanced solid tumor such as melanoma, head and neck, liver or kidney cancer.

This clone was seen a single time. This chain connects TRBV16 to TRBJ2-7; 7 bases agree with TRBD2. CDR1 and CDR2 from the germline V gene are KGHSY and FQNENV. The length of the CDR3 is 15 residues. After removal of 4 bases from V and 6 bases from J, the junction contained 12 bases not matched to a gene. The chain's CDR3 is CASSPTGGREGEQYF. The DNA for the CDR3 is TGTGCCAGCAGCCCGACCGGAGGGAGGGAAGGCGAGCAGTACTTC.

The rearrangement joins TRBV10-3 to TRBJ2-2; D is perhaps TRBD1 (6 bases). Per the germline V gene, CDR1 is ENHRY and CDR2 is SYGVKD. V shed 2 bases and J shed 5 bases, with 6 bases lying between them. There are 13 residues in the CDR3. CDR3: CAISETGTGELFF. Written as DNA, the CDR3 is TGTGCCATCAGTGAGACAGGGACCGGGGAGCTGTTTTTT.

The V call is TRBV27, the J call TRBJ2-1; D possibly uses TRBD1 or TRBD2 (7 bases each). The CDR3 spans 18 residues. Trimming stripped 7 bases from V and 7 bases from J, with 29 bases between. Germline CDR1 MNHEY, CDR2 SMNVEV (reference sequence). For the CDR3, the DNA is TGTGCCAGCACCAGGGGACAGCATGGGGCGGGAGCAGGAAATGAGCAGTTCTTC. Encoded protein: CASTRGQHGAGAGNEQFF.

This clone is categorized as medium-sized (0.01 to 0.1%). The V gene is TRBV27, the J gene TRBJ1-1, with TRBD1 matching 7 bases. Germline V gene sequence: CDR1 MNHEY, CDR2 SMNVEV (reference sequence). J lost 4 bases, V lost 3 bases, and 5 bases had no gene match. The CDR3 runs 14 residues. CDR3: CASSLAGGSTEAFF. The CDR3 nucleotides are TGTGCCAGCAGTTTGGCAGGGGGGTCCACTGAAGCTTTCTTT.